This TCR beta chain was recovered during a study of Graves' ophthalmopathy and Graves' hyperthyroidism (dated by TCRdb to the late 2010s). Concerning the study at large: Peripheral blood was collected before any treatment was given, at the time of initial diagnosis. TCR beta repertoire signatures were used to distinguish Graves' ophthalmopathy from Graves' hyperthyroidism and to predict progression to ophthalmopathy. In total, over 130 blood samples were TCR-sequenced: 40 to 45 ophthalmopathy, under 85 hyperthyroidism and about 17 hyperthyroidism-to-ophthalmopathy patients. A discovery set of 95 to 100 patients (roughly 43 ophthalmopathy, about 59 stable hyperthyroidism) was enrolled to explore V-J signatures distinguishing ophthalmopathy from hyperthyroidism. An independent validation cohort was composed of roughly 18 hyperthyroidism patients and 17 patients who later progressed from hyperthyroidism to ophthalmopathy. In five or six hyperthyroidism patients, T-cell repertoires of thyroid tissue and blood were compared. Following sampling, methimazole starting at 30 mg daily was administered to hyperthyroidism patients, and high-dose intravenous methylprednisolone was administered to ophthalmopathy patients.

For repertoire sequencing, the TCR beta CDR3 regions were amplified from RNA transcripts. The first round of RT-PCR was done with HTBI primers and the Qiagen OneStep RT-PCR kit, and was followed by a second round of multiplex PCR, then size selection and purification. Sequencing of the libraries was carried out on an Illumina HiSeq2000 in paired-end mode with 100 bp reads. In the authors' own workflow: SOAPnuke was used for read processing, and reads with adapters, uncalled bases, a mean Phred below 15, or no exact constant-primer or identifier match were discarded. COPE v1.2.5 was used to merge the high-quality paired reads. Each unique nucleotide sequence was defined as a clonotype, and clonotypes were aligned to IMGT TRB V, D and J references with MiTCR v1.1. The analysis was limited to V-J combinations with a frequency above 0.0001, which together covered 99% to 99.2% of repertoires. For each V-J combination, a TCR clonal expansion and chaos score was defined as the ratio of F50 clonal expansion to chaos observed in the TCRdist matrix. Welch's t-statistics and random forest were used to narrow the features down to over ten V-J combinations, which were then fed into a naive Bayes classifier. The Morisita-Horn index was used to measure how similar the thyroid and blood repertoires were. TCRdb reanalyzed the raw reads on its own, using fastp at Q25 for trimming and MiXCR for clone calling, and kept in-frame beta chains. Each entry is one CDR3 protein sequence, shown with its most common DNA and genes. TCRdb's processing, not the authors' own work, is the source of the V and J calls. Within this sample are hundreds of thousands of distinct CDR3 sequences, with roughly 40% of them counted one time only. Roughly 45% of the sample comes from the top ten.

This clonotype appeared many times. Which antigen it targets is not known. Base-call qualities are not available, and no considerably larger clone is one nucleotide away. Study-wide conclusions, independent of this receptor: Sample size was not statistically predetermined, and group allocation was not concealed from the investigators. In cross-validation, the 13-signature model distinguished ophthalmopathy from stable hyperthyroidism with 85% to 90% sensitivity and approximately 81% specificity, and in the test set the corresponding values were approximately 80% and 75%. Most expanded thyroid clonotypes with a frequency above 0.001 also appeared in blood, which suggests that blood repertoires may reflect the immune response in the thyroid. In validation, the model predicted ophthalmopathy progression with less than 71% sensitivity and 72.22% specificity; roughly 12 predicted patients were CT-confirmed with GO in a median of approximately 6.2 months.

Patients with ophthalmopathy had moderately to severely active disease, with a Clinical Activity Score of 3 or more, a NOSPECS grade of 4 or more, and a disease duration of less than 3 months. Patients were excluded if they had other autoimmune diseases, uncontrolled infections, pregnancy or lactation. Diagnosis was based on clinical symptoms, serum thyroxine, TRAb, thyroid ultrasound and orbital computed tomography. PBMCs were isolated from 10 ml of fresh peripheral blood by Ficoll-Paque density gradient centrifugation. Total RNA was extracted with Trizol reagent and quality-checked on an Agilent 2100 Bioanalyzer. The source material was peripheral blood. The TCR originated in an adult man with Graves' ophthalmopathy.

The DNA sequence is as follows: TGTGCCATCAGTGAGCCGGACAGCCTAGCCCAGCATTTT. It translates to CAISEPDSLAQHF. The V gene is TRBV10-3 and the J gene is TRBJ1-5; possibly the D gene is TRBD1, per 6 matching bases. Trimming costs V 2 bases and J 11 bases, and their ends lie 13 bases apart. For CDR1 and CDR2, the germline V gene lists ENHRY and SYGVKD. The CDR3 contains 13 residues, cysteine and phenylalanine counted. The kept DNA is CDR3 alone, 39 bases in frame from the first base.